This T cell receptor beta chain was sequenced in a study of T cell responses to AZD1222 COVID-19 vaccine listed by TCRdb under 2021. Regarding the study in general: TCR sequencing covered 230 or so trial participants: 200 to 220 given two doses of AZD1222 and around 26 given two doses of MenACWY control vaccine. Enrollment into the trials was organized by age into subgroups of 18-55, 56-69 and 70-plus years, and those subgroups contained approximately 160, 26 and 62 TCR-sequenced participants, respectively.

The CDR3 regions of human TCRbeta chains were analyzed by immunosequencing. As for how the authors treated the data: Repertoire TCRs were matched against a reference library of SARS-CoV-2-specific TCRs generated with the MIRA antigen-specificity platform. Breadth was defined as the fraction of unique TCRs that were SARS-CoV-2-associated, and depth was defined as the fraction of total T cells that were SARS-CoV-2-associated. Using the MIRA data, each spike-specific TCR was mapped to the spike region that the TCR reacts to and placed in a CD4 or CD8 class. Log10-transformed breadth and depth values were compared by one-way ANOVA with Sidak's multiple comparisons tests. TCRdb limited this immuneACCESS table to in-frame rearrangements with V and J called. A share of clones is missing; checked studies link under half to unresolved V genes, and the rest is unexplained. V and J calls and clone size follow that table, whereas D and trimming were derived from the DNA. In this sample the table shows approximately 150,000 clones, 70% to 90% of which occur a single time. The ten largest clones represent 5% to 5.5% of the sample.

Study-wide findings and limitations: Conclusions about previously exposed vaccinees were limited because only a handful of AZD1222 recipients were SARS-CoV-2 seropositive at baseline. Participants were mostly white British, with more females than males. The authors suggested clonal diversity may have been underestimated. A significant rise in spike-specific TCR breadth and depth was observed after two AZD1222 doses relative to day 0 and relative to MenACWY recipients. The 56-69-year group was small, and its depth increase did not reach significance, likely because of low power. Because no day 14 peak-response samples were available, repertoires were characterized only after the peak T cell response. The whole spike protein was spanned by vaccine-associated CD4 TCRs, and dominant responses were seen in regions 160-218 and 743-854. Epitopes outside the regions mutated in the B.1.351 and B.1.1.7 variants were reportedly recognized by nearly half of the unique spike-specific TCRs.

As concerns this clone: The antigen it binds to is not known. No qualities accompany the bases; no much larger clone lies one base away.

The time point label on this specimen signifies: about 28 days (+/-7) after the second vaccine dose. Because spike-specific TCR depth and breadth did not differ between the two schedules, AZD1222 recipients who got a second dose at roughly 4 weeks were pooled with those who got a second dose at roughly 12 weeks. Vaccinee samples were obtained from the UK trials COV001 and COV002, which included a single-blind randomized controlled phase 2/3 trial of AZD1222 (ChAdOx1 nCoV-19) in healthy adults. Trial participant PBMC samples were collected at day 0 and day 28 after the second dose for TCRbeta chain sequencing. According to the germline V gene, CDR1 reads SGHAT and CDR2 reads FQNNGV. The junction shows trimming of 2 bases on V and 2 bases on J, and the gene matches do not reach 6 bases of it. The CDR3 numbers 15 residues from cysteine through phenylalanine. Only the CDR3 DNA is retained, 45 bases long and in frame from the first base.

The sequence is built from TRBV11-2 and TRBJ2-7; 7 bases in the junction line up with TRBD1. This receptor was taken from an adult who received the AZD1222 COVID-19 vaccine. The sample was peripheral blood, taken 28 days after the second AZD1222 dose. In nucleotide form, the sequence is TGTGCCAGCAGCTTACTGTGGGACAGAGCCTACGAGCAGTACTTC. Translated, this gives CASSLLWDRAYEQYF.